This is a list of T cell receptor beta chains from one sample in a study of spatial heterogeneity in lung cancer. In TCRdb, the 5' RACE reads were re-called with MiXCR into one record per CDR3 protein. The data contain tens of thousands of distinct CDR3 sequences, 12% of them singletons. The input for sequencing was PBMCs, taken at surgery. The source is a male donor with early-stage non-small cell lung cancer. CDR3s leave out the opening cysteine and the closing phenylalanine or tryptophan.

v_gene	j_gene	CDR3aa
TRBV5-6	TRBJ2-5	ASSLATEETQY
TRBV27	TRBJ2-1	ASSLYSGDNEQF
TRBV7-2	TRBJ2-5	ASSSPGEPQETQY
TRBV7-2	TRBJ2-1	ASSPDRYTPEQF
TRBV2	TRBJ2-1	ASKLAGDEQF
TRBV6-2/TRBV6-3	TRBJ2-1	ASSSPPTVISNEQF
TRBV6-1	TRBJ2-3	ASSEVRRVTDTQY
TRBV7-9	TRBJ1-3	ASSWWGLSGNTIY
TRBV13	TRBJ2-2	ASSPRTGDTGELF
TRBV29-1	TRBJ1-5	SVAPGPRNQPQH
TRBV7-2	TRBJ2-7	ASSYGFGRGNYEQY
TRBV28	TRBJ2-7	ASSSPSVSSYEQY
TRBV2	TRBJ2-1	ASSPLLGLALYNEQF
TRBV9	TRBJ2-3	ASTNRQGQYATQY
TRBV28	TRBJ2-5	ASSWDREGETQY
TRBV11-1	TRBJ2-5	ASSKDVVTQY
TRBV27	TRBJ1-5	ASSFGTGGLLQPQH
TRBV6-5	TRBJ2-7	ASSTPGTSGGYEQY
TRBV6-2/TRBV6-3	TRBJ2-7	ASSSTRQPIHEQY
TRBV10-3	TRBJ1-2	AISAGGPYGYT
TRBV7-2	TRBJ2-1	ASSLSLGKKQF
TRBV4-2	TRBJ2-7	ASSHRDLSSYEQY
TRBV7-2	TRBJ2-5	ASSSPQGGETQY
TRBV20-1	TRBJ2-1	SARPQGKNEQF
TRBV6-2/TRBV6-3	TRBJ2-4	ASSSPGIIKNIQY
TRBV5-1	TRBJ1-3	ASSLGGTGSGNTIY
TRBV7-2	TRBJ1-3	ASSLGGSGNTIY
TRBV7-9	TRBJ1-2	ASSFGRDNYGYT
TRBV20-1	TRBJ2-1	SARRDSGYNEQF
TRBV29-1	TRBJ2-4	SVDPGKNIQY
TRBV5-4	TRBJ2-3	ASSLGSLAGATDTQY
TRBV27	TRBJ2-5	ASSLYGDRGQETQY
TRBV29-1	TRBJ2-7	SVELGTSGTYEQY
TRBV28	TRBJ2-7	ASSSDRDLYEQY
TRBV6-5	TRBJ2-1	ASSISGSVPYNEQF
TRBV9	TRBJ2-1	ASSPSGVSYNEQF
TRBV13	TRBJ2-7	ASSLVQGRAYEQY
TRBV11-2	TRBJ2-7	ASSLDWAVPEQY
TRBV20-1	TRBJ2-7	SAKTGVGEQY
TRBV6-6	TRBJ2-2	ASSSKNTGELF
TRBV5-5	TRBJ2-7	ASSPGQIPYEQY
TRBV3-1	TRBJ1-2	ASSQDVDRYYGYT
TRBV2	TRBJ2-3	ASSSGLAGGSDTQY
TRBV7-9	TRBJ2-2	ASSFGGARTGELF
TRBV6-4	TRBJ2-1	ASSEGGAAYNEQF
TRBV6-5	TRBJ2-1	ASSYQTGVGTTNRARAQQF